The entry that follows covers one TCR beta chain sequence. Its antigen is unknown. This specimen belongs to a study of identical twins. Notes on the study in general: Without tracking the same donors, conclusions rested on cross-sectional statistical analysis. Among monozygotic twins, out-of-frame TCR alpha sharing exceeded what models predicted.

TCRdb re-analysed the 5' RACE reads in MiXCR, keeping a single row per CDR3 protein. This table holds about 190,000 distinct CDR3 sequences, approximately 15% found once. The CDR3 length is 15 residues. The germline V and J ends were trimmed by 3 bases and 2 bases, with 16 bases remaining between them. From germline, CDR1 is DFQATT and CDR2 SNEGSKA (reference sequence). This sample was also put to use in a study of T cells expressing NK-cell markers.

The chain carries TRBV20-1 and TRBJ2-5; TRBD2 is a possible D gene (6 bases). The sample consisted of CD8+ T cells sorted from blood. This clonotype was obtained from a woman aged 18-35 years in good health. The CDR3 nucleotides are TGCAGTGCTAGCCCCCCGGGGACTCAACAAGAGACCCAGTACTTC. This codes for CSASPPGTQQETQYF.